This T cell receptor (beta chain) stems from a study of cytomegalovirus exposure and HLA in healthy donors. The study's findings and limits: Clonal expansion, a later analysis showed, was greater in HLA-associated TCR beta chains than in equally common others. Most TCR sequences were rare, but some public TCRs occurred in many donors.

PCR was performed using 60 Vbeta and 13 Jbeta primers. The method was immunoSEQ multiplex PCR; TCRdb's version includes in-frame clones alone and lacks a portion of them. The data hold about 31,000 clones, with 65% to 75% observed a single time. Concerning this clone itself: Its antigen is unidentified.

V lost 2 bases and J 7 bases, leaving 11 bases between the germline ends. The CDR3 spans 12 residues. Germline CDR1 reads GTSNPN; CDR2 reads SVGIG (reference sequence). The chain has TRBV30 and TRBJ1-2; D is possibly TRBD1 (5 bases). This sequence originates from a man aged 45-65 years in good health and CMV-seropositive. Material for sequencing was PBMCs. The DNA of the CDR3 is TGTGCCTGGAGTCTGGATCAGGGTGGCTACACCTTC. Protein: CAWSLDQGGYTF.